The 16 T cell receptor beta chains below come from one sample, sequenced in a study of shared clonotypes between healthy human individuals. Sequencing was performed with immunoSEQ multiplex PCR; in TCRdb, only in-frame clones are kept and a portion is missing. The sample includes approximately 2,300,000 clones, just under 95% seen only once; the top ten take around 0.35%. The sequencing input was naive CD4+ T cells from PBMCs. Subset meaning: CD45RA+ positively selected. These receptors were obtained from a man aged 18 to 29 in good health. Some clones in this sample may be carry-over from other donors' samples.

V gene TRBV29-1 combines with J gene TRBJ1-5, with a weak D call TRBD1 (5 bases). Trimming took 0 bases from V and 0 from J, leaving 9 bases between them. This CDR3 has 15 residues. Looked up from germline, CDR1 is SQVTM and CDR2 is ANQGSEA. CDR3 amino acids: CSVEDTGCSNQPQHF. The CDR3 DNA reads TGCAGCGTTGAAGATACAGGATGTAGCAATCAGCCCCAGCATTTT.

This clone appeared once. This chain connects TRBV10-3 to TRBJ1-5; D is unclear. The germline V gene has CDR1 ENHRY and CDR2 SYGVKD. The CDR3 runs 18 residues. V lost 0 bases and J lost 0, with 15 bases in between. The CDR3 loop is CAISESPPPAGSNQPQHF. The CDR3 DNA reads as TGTGCCATCAGTGAGTCGCCCCCGCCGGCAGGTAGCAATCAGCCCCAGCATTTT.

J is TRBJ2-7 and V is TRBV30; perhaps TRBD2 as D (6 bases). The CDR3 totals 13 residues. Germline-derived CDR1 and CDR2 are GTSNPN and SVGIG (reference sequence). V lost 4 bases to trimming and J lost 1 base, with 11 bases between them. As DNA, the CDR3 is TGTGCCTGGACCCACAGCGGGTCCTACGAGCAGTACTTC. It encodes CAWTHSGSYEQYF. Using reference TRBV30 and TRBJ2-7 for the parts outside the CDR3, the full variable domain is SQTIHQWPATLVQPVGSPLSLECTVEGTSNPNLYWYRQAAGRGLQLLFYSVGIGQISSEVPQNLSASRPQDRQFILSSKKLLLSDSGFYLCAWTHSGSYEQYFGPGTRLTVT.

With regard to this clone: The same CDR3 also results from other DNA sequences found in this sample. The chain uses TRBV5-1 and TRBJ1-1, with D uncertain. V was clipped by 0 bases and J by 0 bases, with 9 bases between them. The CDR3 is 15 amino acids. CDR1 and CDR2 from the germline V gene are SGHRS and YFSETQ. Here the CDR3 DNA reads TGCGCCAGCAGCTTGGCTACAGAAATGAACACTGAAGCTTTCTTT. It codes for CASSLATEMNTEAFF.

J is TRBJ2-7 and V is TRBV2; 10 bases map to TRBD1. V was pared by 10 bases and J by 5 bases, with 8 bases of the junction left unmatched. This CDR3 is 13 amino acids long. Germline loops: CDR1 SNHLY, CDR2 FYNNEI. CDR3 in DNA: TGTGCCACGACAGGGGGCCCTGGGGACGAGCAGTACTTC. Encoded protein: CATTGGPGDEQYF. The entire variable domain, with the rest obtained from reference TRBV2 and TRBJ2-7, is as follows: EPEVTQTPSHQVTQMGQEVILRCVPISNHLYFYWYRQILGQKVEFLVSFYNNEISEKSEIFDDQFSVERPDGSNFTLKIRSTKLEDSAMYFCATTGGPGDEQYFGPGTRLTVT.

The chain carries TRBV28 and TRBJ2-5, with D perhaps being TRBD1 or TRBD2 (6 bases each). This CDR3 has 15 residues. V lost 5 bases, J lost 4 bases, and 17 bases lay in between. The V gene's germline CDR1 is MDHEN and CDR2 SYDVKM. The CDR3 region is CASSPGAEHLETQYF. CDR3 DNA: TGTGCCAGCAGTCCGGGGGCAGAACACTTAGAGACCCAGTACTTC.

J is TRBJ1-2 and V is TRBV11-2; D not certain. Germline lookup yields CDR1 SGHAT and CDR2 FQNNGV. Deletions cut 2 bases from V and 0 bases from J, with 4 bases between. This CDR3 is built from 13 residues. For the CDR3, the DNA is TGTGCCAGCAGCTTACAGACTAACTATGGCTACACCTTC. Its protein product is CASSLQTNYGYTF.

This clone was observed a single time. The J gene is TRBJ2-7, the V gene TRBV5-6, with D possibly being TRBD1 (6 bases). From germline, CDR1 is SGHDT and CDR2 YYEEEE. The CDR3 consists of 15 residues. V lost 1 base and J lost 9, with 20 bases in between. CDR3 in amino acids: CASSLRGTHLNRQYF. The DNA of the CDR3 is TGTGCCAGCAGCTTGAGGGGGACGCACCTGAATAGGCAGTACTTC.

The chain carries TRBV18 and TRBJ2-7; 7 bases fit TRBD2. Germline assignment: CDR1 KGHSH and CDR2 LQKENI. CDR3 size: 15 residues. V was clipped by 3 bases and J by 2 bases; unmatched bases: 7. The CDR3 DNA sequence: TGTGCCAGCTCACCCTCCCGCGGGGGAACCTACGAGCAGTACTTC. Amino acid sequence: CASSPSRGGTYEQYF.

This chain joins TRBV7-2 and TRBJ2-5, with TRBD2 matching 9 bases. The ends lost 5 bases at V and 4 bases at J; junction bases unmatched: 5. The CDR3 spans 14 residues. Germline loops: CDR1 SGHTA, CDR2 FQGNSA. The CDR3 region is CASSALAGTETQYF. As DNA, the CDR3 is TGTGCCAGCAGCGCACTAGCGGGTACAGAGACCCAGTACTTC.

V and J are TRBV9 and TRBJ2-3, with D possibly matching TRBD2 (5 bases). CDR1 and CDR2 from the germline V gene are SGDLS and YYNGEE. V was pared by 4 bases and J by 0 bases, with 9 bases between. CDR3 size: 14 residues. The CDR3 spells CASSPRTSTDTQYF. Here the CDR3 DNA reads TGTGCCAGCAGCCCGAGGACTAGCACAGATACGCAGTATTTT. Drawing the rest from reference TRBV9 and TRBJ2-3, the complete variable domain is DSGVTQTPKHLITATGQRVTLRCSPRSGDLSVYWYQQSLDQGLQFLIQYYNGEERAKGNILERFSAQQFPDLHSELNLSSLELGDSALYFCASSPRTSTDTQYFGPGTRLTVL.

This clone was picked up a small number of times. The chain employs TRBV7-3 and TRBJ1-1; TRBD1 aligns across 12 bases. Germline V lookup: CDR1 SGHTA, CDR2 FQGTGA. With V trimmed by 3 bases and J by 7 bases, 6 bases remained unmatched. This CDR3 is built from 15 residues. This CDR3 reads CASSFRGQGADEAFF. CDR3 in DNA: TGTGCCAGCAGCTTCCGGGGACAGGGGGCGGATGAAGCTTTCTTT.

The V call is TRBV28, the J call TRBJ2-3; D is undetermined. This CDR3 has 10 residues. The germline CDR1 and CDR2 sequences are MDHEN and SYDVKM. Trimming cost V 6 bases and J 5 bases, with 3 bases left between them. Here the CDR3 reads CASRGDTQYF. The CDR3 region has the DNA TGTGCCAGCAGGGGAGATACGCAGTATTTT.

CDR3 loop: CAISEGEASGAETQYF. The CDR3 DNA is TGTGCCATCAGTGAGGGGGAGGCTAGTGGCGCGGAGACCCAGTACTTC. The chain carries TRBV10-3 and TRBJ2-5, with TRBD2 as a possible D gene (6 bases). The germline gives CDR1 ENHRY, CDR2 SYGVKD. This CDR3 has 16 residues. V lost 2 bases and J 5 bases, leaving 18 bases between the germline ends.

The V and J genes are TRBV28 and TRBJ1-4, with D tentatively TRBD1 (5 bases). V was trimmed by 6 bases and J by 0 bases, leaving 17 bases between them. The germline V gene has CDR1 MDHEN and CDR2 SYDVKM. The CDR3 length is 17 residues. The CDR3 reads CASSKLGTYATNEKLFF. In DNA, the CDR3 is TGTGCCAGCAGCAAATTAGGGACTTATGCAACTAATGAAAAACTGTTTTTT. Full variable domain (outside the CDR3, taken from reference TRBV28 and TRBJ1-4): DVKVTQSSRYLVKRTGEKVFLECVQDMDHENMFWYRQDPGLGLRLIYFSYDVKMKEKGDIPEGYSVSREKKERFSLILESASTNQTSMYLCASSKLGTYATNEKLFFGSGTQLSVL.

V and J are TRBV7-3 and TRBJ2-1; TRBD1 aligns across 7 bases. V dropped 3 bases and J dropped 1; count of bases not matched to a gene: 3. The CDR3 sequence is 15 residues long. Germline V lookup: CDR1 SGHTA, CDR2 FQGTGA. The DNA for the CDR3 is TGTGCCAGCAGCTTCCGACAGGGATCCTACAATGAGCAGTTCTTC. It yields the protein CASSFRQGSYNEQFF. Together with reference TRBV7-3 and TRBJ2-1, the CDR3 gives the full variable domain: GAGVSQTPSNKVTEKGKYVELRCDPISGHTALYWYRQSLGQGPEFLIYFQGTGAADDSGLPNDRFFAVRPEGSVSTLKIQRTERGDSAVYLCASSFRQGSYNEQFFGPGTRLTVL.